This entry lists 24 T cell receptor beta chains sequenced from one sample in a study of T cells in Graves' hyperthyroidism and ophthalmopathy. Amplified regions were TCR beta CDR3 sequences from RNA transcripts. A first-round RT-PCR of the TCR CDR3 used the HTBI primer set. Each CDR3 protein is one row after TCRdb ran MiXCR on the multiplex PCR reads. The sample contains some 490,000 distinct CDR3 sequences, roughly 23% of which appear only once. Sequenced: blood. These receptor sequences come from a woman aged 70-85 years with Graves' ophthalmopathy.

The genes are TRBV9 and TRBJ2-1; weak D call: TRBD2 (5 bases). CDR3 size: 16 residues. The germline V and J ends were trimmed by 0 bases and 2 bases, with 12 bases remaining between them. Germline V gene data show CDR1 as SGDLS and CDR2 as YYNGEE. The CDR3 nucleotides are TGTGCCAGCAGCGTAGATCCGGGAATCACCTACAATGAGCAGTTCTTC. Amino acid sequence: CASSVDPGITYNEQFF.

This clonotype turned up a few times. The genes are TRBV9 and TRBJ2-1; 11 bases line up with TRBD2. Unmatched junction bases numbered 6, after V lost 4 bases and J lost 6 bases. Germline values: CDR1 SGDLS, CDR2 YYNGEE. This CDR3 is 15 amino acids long. The CDR3 DNA reads as TGTGCCAGCAGCTTACGTGGACTAGCGGGCAATGAGCAGTTCTTC. Its protein product is CASSLRGLAGNEQFF.

The table lists this clonotype with a count of one. The rearrangement joins TRBV19 to TRBJ2-1, with 9 bases identical to TRBD1. The V gene's germline CDR1 is LNHDA and CDR2 SQIVND (reference sequence). After removal of 3 bases from V and 1 base from J, the junction contained 1 base not matched to a gene. This CDR3 region has 15 residues. The CDR3 nucleotides read TGTGCCAGTAGTATTGACAGGGGGTCCTACAATGAGCAGTTCTTC. Amino acids: CASSIDRGSYNEQFF.

This clonotype was recorded many times. The chain links TRBV27 to TRBJ1-6, with D hard to call. The CDR3 covers 14 residues. Germline V gene data show CDR1 as MNHEY and CDR2 as SMNVEV (reference sequence). Trimming removed 5 bases at V and 7 bases at J, with 12 bases between. As DNA, the CDR3 is TGTGCCAGCAGTGGGAACGGATTCAATTCACCCCTCCACTTT. Protein product: CASSGNGFNSPLHF.

The sample holds a few counts of this clonotype. V gene TRBV2 combines with J gene TRBJ1-5, with 9 bases lining up with TRBD1. The CDR3 runs 14 residues. Germline V gene data show CDR1 as SNHLY and CDR2 as FYNNEI. V lost 3 bases and J lost 6; bases outside the gene matches: 3. Here the CDR3 reads CASSETGGSQPQHF. The CDR3 bases are TGTGCCAGCAGTGAGACAGGGGGGAGTCAGCCCCAGCATTTT.

This clonotype has a count of ten or more. The chain couples TRBV2 to TRBJ1-4; 9 bases are a match to TRBD1. The CDR3 runs to 14 residues. Trimming took 10 bases from V and 8 from J; bases not matched to a gene: 11. Germline values: CDR1 SNHLY, CDR2 FYNNEI. CDR3 amino acids: CATKGQGSGEKLFF. The DNA of the CDR3 is TGTGCCACAAAGGGACAGGGCTCAGGCGAAAAACTGTTTTTT.

This rearrangement joins TRBV30 to TRBJ2-1; 14 bases map to TRBD2. After removal of 6 bases from V and 12 bases from J, the junction contained 10 bases not matched to a gene. CDR3 length: 14 amino acids. The germline V gene encodes CDR1 GTSNPN and CDR2 SVGIG (reference sequence). The CDR3 protein is CACKTSGRANRQFF. The CDR3 DNA reads as TGTGCCTGTAAGACTAGCGGGAGGGCCAATCGGCAGTTCTTC. The complete variable domain, with remaining parts taken from reference TRBV30 and TRBJ2-1, reads SQTIHQWPATLVQPVGSPLSLECTVEGTSNPNLYWYRQAAGRGLQLLFYSVGIGQISSEVPQNLSASRPQDRQFILSSKKLLLSDSGFYLCACKTSGRANRQFFGPGTRLTVL.

The rearrangement uses TRBV30 and TRBJ1-3; a weak D match, TRBD1 (6 bases). CDR1 GTSNPN and CDR2 SVGIG come from the germline V gene (reference sequence). The CDR3 extends over 12 amino acids. The V and J ends lost 7 bases and 0 bases respectively, with 7 bases between them. CDR3 in DNA: TGTGCCTTCAGGGGCTCTGGAAACACCATATATTTT. It translates to CAFRGSGNTIYF.

This clonotype appeared a few times. The chain joins TRBV20-1 to TRBJ1-6; 7 bases align to TRBD1. CDR3 length: 15 amino acids. Germline loops: CDR1 DFQATT, CDR2 SNEGSKA (reference sequence). Trimming took 0 bases from V and 5 from J; bases not matched to a gene: 4. The CDR3: CSARDLRGHNSPLHF. The CDR3 nucleotides are TGCAGTGCTAGAGATCTGAGGGGGCATAATTCACCCCTCCACTTT.

The sample holds a few counts of this clonotype. The J gene is TRBJ1-2, the V gene TRBV5-1; D may be TRBD1 (6 bases). V gave up 5 bases and J gave up 0 bases, with 11 bases separating them. Germline V gives CDR1 SGHRS, CDR2 YFSETQ. This CDR3 has 14 amino acids. Here the CDR3 DNA reads TGCGCCAGCAGACAACAGGGAACTAACTATGGCTACACCTTC. Its protein is CASRQQGTNYGYTF.

The CDR3 nucleotides are TGTGCCAGCAGCTTAGCGGGGCCCACCGGGGAGACCCAGTACTTC. Translation: CASSLAGPTGETQYF. The chain combines TRBV7-9 with TRBJ2-5; D is possibly TRBD1 (5 bases). The CDR3 extends over 15 amino acids. Looked up from germline, CDR1 is SEHNR and CDR2 is FQNEAQ (reference sequence). V dropped 0 bases and J dropped 5 bases, with 13 bases sitting between them. Full variable domain (remainder filled in from reference TRBV7-9 and TRBJ2-5): DTGVSQNPRHKITKRGQNVTFRCDPISEHNRLYWYRQTLGQGPEFLTYFQNEAQLEKSRLLSDRFSAERPKGSFSTLEIQRTEQGDSAMYLCASSLAGPTGETQYFGPGTRLLVL.

The table lists this clonotype with a few counts. The rearrangement uses TRBV20-1 and TRBJ2-7, with TRBD1 identical over 8 bases. The CDR3 runs 15 residues. Trimming at V came to 5 bases and at J to 2 bases, leaving 11 bases not matched to a gene. The germline V gene encodes CDR1 DFQATT and CDR2 SNEGSKA (reference sequence). The CDR3 protein is CSADRSDRGTYEQYF. CDR3 nucleotide sequence: TGCAGTGCTGACCGCTCCGACAGGGGAACCTACGAGCAGTACTTC.

This clonotype was observed a handful of times. V and J are TRBV11-2 and TRBJ2-7, with 7 bases lining up with TRBD2. V trimming: 6 bases; J trimming: 7 bases; junction bases outside the gene matches: 18. Germline V gene lookup returns CDR1 SGHAT and CDR2 FQNNGV. The CDR3 consists of 16 residues. DNA of the CDR3: TGTGCCAGCAGATCTCTTTCTTCGGGAGGTGTCGGGGAGCAGTACTTC. It codes for CASRSLSSGGVGEQYF. Full variable domain (outside the CDR3, taken from reference TRBV11-2 and TRBJ2-7): EAGVAQSPRYKIIEKRQSVAFWCNPISGHATLYWYQQILGQGPKLLIQFQNNGVVDDSQLPKDRFSAERLKGVDSTLKIQPAKLEDSAVYLCASRSLSSGGVGEQYFGPGTRLTVT.

This chain joins TRBV4-2 and TRBJ2-7; 10 nucleotides match TRBD2. The CDR3 is 14 residues long. The V gene end was trimmed by 4 bases and the J gene end by 2 bases; junction bases not matched to a gene: 2. Germline lookup yields CDR1 LGHNA and CDR2 YNFKEQ. The CDR3 coding sequence is TGTGCCAGCAGCCCAGCGGGAGGGACCTACGAGCAGTACTTC. Translating gives CASSPAGGTYEQYF.

This clonotype was counted many times. The genes are TRBV5-1 and TRBJ2-1; 11 nucleotides align to TRBD2. Germline CDR1 is SGHRS and CDR2 is YFSETQ. The CDR3 contains 14 residues. V lost 0 bases and J lost 7; bases outside the gene matches: 0. The CDR3 DNA reads as TGCGCCAGCAGCTTGGGACTAGCGGGAAATGAGCAGTTCTTC. Translation: CASSLGLAGNEQFF.

This clonotype has more than one count but fewer than ten. J is TRBJ2-3 and V is TRBV24-1, with 7 bases lining up with TRBD2. Trimming took 9 bases from V and 2 from J; bases not matched to a gene: 7. CDR1 is KGHDR and CDR2 is SFDVKD in the germline V gene. The length of the CDR3 is 14 residues. The CDR3 DNA reads TGTGCCACCCAGTGGGAGGGCCTCACAGATACGCAGTATTTT. Its protein is CATQWEGLTDTQYF.

J is TRBJ1-2 and V is TRBV27, with no clear D. The V and J ends lost 5 bases and 8 bases respectively, with 15 bases between them. Germline loops: CDR1 MNHEY, CDR2 SMNVEV (reference sequence). The CDR3 covers 13 residues. The CDR3 nucleotides read TGTGCCAGCAGTCCCAGTGGGCCAGAGGGCTACACCTTC. Translated, it gives CASSPSGPEGYTF.

There are a few counts of this clonotype. The V and J genes are TRBV7-9 and TRBJ2-5; D not resolved. Germline V CDR1 and CDR2: SEHNR, FQNEAQ (reference sequence). The CDR3 has 14 amino acids. V lost 2 bases and J 3 bases, leaving 10 bases between the germline ends. The CDR3 region is CASSLLSIKETQYF. DNA for the CDR3: TGTGCCAGCAGCTTACTTAGCATCAAAGAGACCCAGTACTTC.

This clonotype was observed many times. This chain links TRBV28 with TRBJ1-2; D possibly corresponds to TRBD1 (6 bases). Deletions cut 7 bases from V and 13 bases from J, with 28 bases between. This CDR3 has 15 amino acids. CDR1 and CDR2 from the germline V gene are MDHEN and SYDVKM. The CDR3 nucleotides read TGTGCCAGCACCTTAGGTACCGGGGCCGGGGGCTTATCCACCTTC. This sequence encodes CASTLGTGAGGLSTF.

This clonotype came up a few times. V and J are TRBV20-1 and TRBJ1-2, with 7 bases lining up with TRBD1. The CDR3 is made up of 12 amino acids. The germline V gene encodes CDR1 DFQATT and CDR2 SNEGSKA (reference sequence). V was clipped by 5 bases and J by 5 bases; unmatched bases: 5. In DNA form, the CDR3 reads TGCAGTGCTTACGCAGGGGGGTATGGCTACACCTTC. Protein product: CSAYAGGYGYTF.

This clonotype was seen many times. The J gene is TRBJ2-7, the V gene TRBV12-3 or TRBV12-4; 8 bases agree with TRBD2. The CDR3 contains 14 residues. Trimming removed 10 bases from V and 0 bases from J; junction bases left unmatched: 8. The CDR3 region is CATSSGTSSYEQYF. The DNA for the CDR3 is TGTGCCACTTCTTCCGGGACTAGCTCCTACGAGCAGTACTTC.

Notes on this clonotype: A clone one base away is much larger, so this may be a read error. The chain recombines TRBV7-2 with TRBJ2-3, with 7 bases that match TRBD1. This CDR3 has 16 residues. In germline, CDR1 is SGHTA, CDR2 FQGNSA. V was clipped by 2 bases and J by 4 bases; unmatched bases: 9. The CDR3 region is CASSLNGRGPADTQYF. CDR3 nucleotides: TGTGCCAGCAGCTTAAACGGAAGGGGGCCCGCAGATACGCAGTATTTT.

This clonotype showed up many times. The chain carries TRBV28 and TRBJ2-3; D is undetermined. CDR1 and CDR2 (germline): MDHEN, SYDVKM. The V gene lost 4 bases and the J gene lost 0 bases, with 11 bases spanning the gap. The CDR3 covers 15 residues. The CDR3 coding sequence is TGTGCCAGCAGTTCCCACTTGCGGAGCACAGATACGCAGTATTTT. It codes for CASSSHLRSTDTQYF.

This clonotype was recorded at least ten times. CDR3 sequence: CASSGDASSYNEQFF. The CDR3 DNA is TGTGCCAGCAGTGGGGACGCAAGCTCCTACAATGAGCAGTTCTTC. This rearrangement joins TRBV7-2 to TRBJ2-1; tentatively, D is TRBD1 or TRBD2 (5 bases each). Germline CDR1 SGHTA, CDR2 FQGNSA. The CDR3 runs to 15 residues. Trimming removed 6 bases from V and 0 bases from J, with 12 bases in between. The full variable domain, in which reference TRBV7-2 and TRBJ2-1 provide the parts outside the CDR3, is GAGVSQSPSNKVTEKGKDVELRCDPISGHTALYWYRQSLGQGLEFLIYFQGNSAPDKSGLPSDRFSAERTGGSVSTLTIQRTQQEDSAVYLCASSGDASSYNEQFFGPGTRLTVL.